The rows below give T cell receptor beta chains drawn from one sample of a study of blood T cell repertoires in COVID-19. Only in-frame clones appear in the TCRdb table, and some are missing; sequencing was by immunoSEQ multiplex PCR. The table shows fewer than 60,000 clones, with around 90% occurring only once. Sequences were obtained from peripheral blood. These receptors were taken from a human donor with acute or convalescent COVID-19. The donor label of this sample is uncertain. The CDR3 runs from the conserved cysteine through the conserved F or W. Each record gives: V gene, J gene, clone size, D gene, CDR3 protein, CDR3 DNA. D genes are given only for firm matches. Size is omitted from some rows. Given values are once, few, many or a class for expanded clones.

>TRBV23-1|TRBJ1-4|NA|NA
CASQLPPTNEKLFF
TGCGCCAGCCAACTCCCCCCAACTAATGAAAAACTGTTTTTT
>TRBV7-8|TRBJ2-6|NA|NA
CASSLGAGSGGFGANVLTF
TGTGCCAGCAGCTTAGGGGCGGGCAGCGGAGGTTTTGGGGCCAACGTCCTGACTTTC
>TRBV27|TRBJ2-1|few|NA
CASSRYGGYEQFF
TGTGCCAGCAGTCGATACGGGGGATATGAGCAGTTCTTC
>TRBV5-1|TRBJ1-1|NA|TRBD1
CASSLTTGGNTEAFF
TGCGCCAGCAGCTTGACGACAGGGGGTAACACTGAAGCTTTCTTT
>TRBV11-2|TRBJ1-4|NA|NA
CASSLERAANEKLFF
TGTGCCAGCAGCTTAGAGAGGGCGGCTAATGAAAAACTGTTTTTT
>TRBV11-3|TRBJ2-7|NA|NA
CASSHRGRKGRDEQYF
TGTGCCAGCAGCCACCGAGGGCGAAAAGGGCGCGACGAGCAGTACTTC
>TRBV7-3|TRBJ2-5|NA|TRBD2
CASSIGTSGRETQYF
TGTGCCAGCAGCATAGGGACTAGCGGGAGGGAGACCCAGTACTTC
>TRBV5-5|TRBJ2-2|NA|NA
CASSRGKGKDTGELFF
TGTGCCAGCAGCCGGGGGAAGGGCAAGGACACCGGGGAGCTGTTTTTT
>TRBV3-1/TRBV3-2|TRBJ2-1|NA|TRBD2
CASSQVVAGGRAYNEQFF
TGTGCCAGCAGCCAGGTGGTAGCGGGAGGTAGGGCCTACAATGAGCAGTTCTTC
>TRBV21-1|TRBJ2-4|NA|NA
CASSNCTGAKNIQYF
TGTGCCAGCAGCAATTGTACAGGAGCCAAAAACATTCAGTACTTC
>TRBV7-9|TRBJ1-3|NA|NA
CASSLDRNTIYF
TGTGCCAGCAGCTTAGATAGAAACACCATATATTTT
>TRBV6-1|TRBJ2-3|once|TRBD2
CASSEATSGGGADTQYF
TGTGCCAGCAGTGAAGCGACTAGCGGGGGGGGCGCAGATACGCAGTATTTT
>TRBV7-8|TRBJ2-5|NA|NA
CASSPTTVQETQYF
TGTGCCAGCAGCCCGACGACAGTCCAAGAGACCCAGTACTTC
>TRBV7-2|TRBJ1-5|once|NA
CASSLVGRGNQPQHF
TGTGCCAGCAGCTTAGTGGGCAGAGGCAATCAGCCCCAGCATTTT
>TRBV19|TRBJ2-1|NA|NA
CASSIGSRGYNEQFF
TGTGCCAGTAGTATAGGGTCCAGGGGATACAATGAGCAGTTCTTC
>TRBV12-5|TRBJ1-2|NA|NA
CASGWGTRANYGYTF
TGTGCTAGTGGTTGGGGGACACGGGCCAACTATGGCTACACCTTC
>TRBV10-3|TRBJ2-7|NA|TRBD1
CAISEAGQGYEQYF
TGTGCCATCAGTGAGGCGGGACAGGGCTACGAGCAGTACTTC
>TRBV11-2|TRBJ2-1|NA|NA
CASSLVLRRDEHEQFF
TGTGCCAGCAGCTTAGTGTTGAGGCGGGACGAACATGAGCAGTTCTTC
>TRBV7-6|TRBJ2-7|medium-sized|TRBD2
CASSSSGATYEQYF
TGTGCCAGCAGCTCTAGCGGGGCGACCTACGAGCAGTACTTC
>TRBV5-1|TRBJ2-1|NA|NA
CASSLDLREQFF
TGCGCCAGCAGCTTGGATCTGCGAGAGCAGTTCTTC
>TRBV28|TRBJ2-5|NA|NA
CASSSSVTDQETQYF
TGTGCCAGCAGTTCCTCCGTCACAGATCAAGAGACCCAGTACTTC
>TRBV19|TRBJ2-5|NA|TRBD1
CASGKQGAEKTQYF
TGTGCCAGTGGGAAACAGGGGGCGGAAAAGACCCAGTACTTC
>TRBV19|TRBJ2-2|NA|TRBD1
CASSLPGQSAGELFF
TGTGCCAGTAGCTTACCGGGACAGTCAGCCGGGGAGCTGTTTTTT
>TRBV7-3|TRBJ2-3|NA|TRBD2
CASSLGLAGEDTQYF
TGTGCCAGCAGCTTAGGACTAGCGGGAGAAGATACGCAGTATTTT
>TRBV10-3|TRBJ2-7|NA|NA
CAISETTGSSYEQYF
TGTGCCATCAGTGAAACGACAGGATCATCCTACGAGCAGTACTTC
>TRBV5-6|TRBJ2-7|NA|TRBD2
CASSYSGRNVYEQYF
TGTGCCAGCAGCTATAGCGGGAGGAATGTCTACGAGCAGTACTTC
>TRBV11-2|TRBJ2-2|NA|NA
CASSLRDTYSNTGELFF
TGTGCCAGCAGCTTACGGGACACCTACTCGAACACCGGGGAGCTGTTTTTT
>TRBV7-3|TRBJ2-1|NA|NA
CASSLEAEYNEQFF
TGTGCCAGCAGCTTAGAAGCCGAGTACAATGAGCAGTTCTTC
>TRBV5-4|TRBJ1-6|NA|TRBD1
CASSFGTGEILYNSPLHF
TGTGCCAGCAGCTTCGGGACAGGGGAAATCCTCTATAATTCACCCCTCCACTTT
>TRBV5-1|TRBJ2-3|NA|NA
CASSRTQGGREDTQYF
TGCGCCAGCAGCAGAACTCAGGGGGGCCGTGAAGATACGCAGTATTTT
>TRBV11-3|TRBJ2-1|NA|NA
CASSLGGVGEQFF
TGTGCCAGCAGCCTAGGGGGGGTAGGAGAGCAGTTCTTC
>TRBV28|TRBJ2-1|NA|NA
CASSPGDTHNEQFF
TGTGCCAGCAGCCCCGGGGACACCCACAATGAGCAGTTCTTC
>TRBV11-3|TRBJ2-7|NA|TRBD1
CASSLVAGGATEQYF
TGTGCCAGCAGCTTAGTTGCAGGGGGCGCGACCGAGCAGTACTTC
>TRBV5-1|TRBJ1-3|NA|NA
CASSFGISGNTIYF
TGCGCCAGCAGCTTCGGGATCTCTGGAAACACCATATATTTT
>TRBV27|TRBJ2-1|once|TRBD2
CASSWLADNEQFF
TGTGCCAGCAGCTGGCTAGCGGACAATGAGCAGTTCTTC
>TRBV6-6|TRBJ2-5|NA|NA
CASSFPGRETQYF
TGTGCCAGCAGTTTTCCTGGTCGGGAGACCCAGTACTTC
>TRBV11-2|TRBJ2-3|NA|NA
CASSPLATQYF
TGTGCCAGCAGCCCCCTAGCGACGCAGTATTTT
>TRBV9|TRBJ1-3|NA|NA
CASSIGLISGNTIYF
TGTGCCAGCAGCATAGGACTGATCTCTGGAAACACCATATATTTT
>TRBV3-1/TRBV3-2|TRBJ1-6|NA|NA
CASSQDAGNSPLHF
TGTGCCAGCAGCCAAGATGCAGGTAATTCACCCCTCCACTTT
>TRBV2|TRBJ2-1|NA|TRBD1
CASRADRRNEQFF
TGTGCCAGCAGGGCGGACAGGAGGAATGAGCAGTTCTTC
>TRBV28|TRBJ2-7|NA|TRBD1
CASSPIGDRGRSEQYF
TGTGCCAGCAGTCCCATCGGGGACAGGGGGCGAAGCGAGCAGTACTTC
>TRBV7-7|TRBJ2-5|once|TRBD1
CASSLIGTGGLETQYF
TGTGCTAGCAGCTTAATCGGGACAGGGGGCTTAGAGACCCAGTACTTC
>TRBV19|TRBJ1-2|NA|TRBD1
CASSAPGQGKYGYTF
TGTGCCAGTAGTGCCCCGGGACAGGGAAAATATGGCTACACCTTC
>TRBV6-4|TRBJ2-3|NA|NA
CASSVWAGGDTQYF
TGTGCCAGCAGTGTTTGGGCCGGAGGAGATACGCAGTATTTT
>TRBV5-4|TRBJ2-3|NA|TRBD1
CASSPMTGGADTQYF
TGTGCCAGCAGCCCGATGACAGGGGGCGCAGATACGCAGTATTTT
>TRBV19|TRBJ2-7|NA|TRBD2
CASSTLRTAGGSYEQYF
TGTGCCAGTAGTACACTGCGTACAGCGGGAGGCTCCTACGAGCAGTACTTC
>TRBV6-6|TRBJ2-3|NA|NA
CASSYYVQATDTQYF
TGTGCCAGCAGTTACTATGTACAGGCAACAGATACGCAGTATTTT
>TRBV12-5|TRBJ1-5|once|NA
CASGSGEANQPQHF
TGTGCTAGTGGTTCTGGGGAGGCCAATCAGCCCCAGCATTTT
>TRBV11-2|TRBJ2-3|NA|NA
CASRTAGSRTDTQYF
TGTGCCAGTCGAACCGCGGGGTCACGCACAGATACGCAGTATTTT
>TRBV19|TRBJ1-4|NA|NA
CASSTTPGASWSF
TGTGCCAGTAGTACCACCCCCGGAGCTTCGTGGAGTTTT
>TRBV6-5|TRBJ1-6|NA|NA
CASSLGGENSPLHF
TGTGCCAGCTCCCTCGGGGGTGAGAATTCACCCCTCCACTTT
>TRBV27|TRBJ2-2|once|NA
CASSLRRDTGELFF
TGTGCCAGCAGTTTGAGGCGGGACACCGGGGAGCTGTTTTTT
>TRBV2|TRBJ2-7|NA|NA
CASSPSERYEQYF
TGTGCCAGCAGTCCCTCAGAGCGTTACGAGCAGTACTTC